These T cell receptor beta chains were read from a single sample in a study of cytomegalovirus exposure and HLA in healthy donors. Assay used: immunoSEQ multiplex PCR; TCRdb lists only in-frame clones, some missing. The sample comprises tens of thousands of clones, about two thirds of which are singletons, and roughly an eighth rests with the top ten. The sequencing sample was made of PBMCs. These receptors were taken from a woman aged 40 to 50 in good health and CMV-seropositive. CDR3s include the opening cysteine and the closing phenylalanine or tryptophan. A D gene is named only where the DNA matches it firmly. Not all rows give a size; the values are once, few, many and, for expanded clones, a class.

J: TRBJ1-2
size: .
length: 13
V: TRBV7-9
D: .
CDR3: CASSLMAVYGYTF
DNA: TGTGCCAGCAGCTTGATGGCAGTCTATGGCTACACCTTC

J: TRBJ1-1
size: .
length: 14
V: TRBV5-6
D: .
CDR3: CASSKGLRVTEAFF
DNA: TGTGCCAGCAGCAAAGGGCTGCGGGTCACTGAAGCTTTCTTT

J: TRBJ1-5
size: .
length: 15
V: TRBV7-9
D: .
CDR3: CASSSHQPGLQPQHF
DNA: TGTGCCAGCAGCTCGCACCAACCCGGACTTCAACCCCAGCATTTT

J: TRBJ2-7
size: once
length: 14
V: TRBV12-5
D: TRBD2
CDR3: CASGANEPGGEQYF
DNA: TGTGCTAGTGGTGCAAACGAACCCGGGGGGGAGCAGTACTTC

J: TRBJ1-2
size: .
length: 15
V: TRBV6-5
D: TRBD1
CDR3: CASTINRQGISGYTF
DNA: TGTGCCAGCACAATTAACAGACAGGGGATAAGTGGCTACACCTTC

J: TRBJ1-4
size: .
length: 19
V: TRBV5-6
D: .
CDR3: CASSNPPIRGATANEKLFF
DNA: TGTGCCAGCAGCAACCCACCTATCCGGGGGGCGACTGCTAATGAAAAACTGTTTTTT

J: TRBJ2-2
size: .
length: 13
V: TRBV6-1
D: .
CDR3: CASRDSDIGELFF
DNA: TGTGCCAGCCGGGACTCCGATATCGGGGAGCTGTTTTTT

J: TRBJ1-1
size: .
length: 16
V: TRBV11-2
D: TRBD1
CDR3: CASSFDRVRVNTEAFF
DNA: TGTGCCAGCAGCTTTGACAGGGTGCGGGTGAACACTGAAGCTTTCTTT

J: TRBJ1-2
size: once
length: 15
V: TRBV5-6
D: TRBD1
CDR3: CASSLLDRDNYGYTF
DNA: TGTGCCAGCAGCTTACTAGACAGGGATAACTATGGCTACACCTTC

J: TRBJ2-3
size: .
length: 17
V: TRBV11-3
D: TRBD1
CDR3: CASSRDRGSSSTDTQYF
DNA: TGTGCCAGCAGCCGGGACAGGGGTTCTTCTAGCACAGATACGCAGTATTTT